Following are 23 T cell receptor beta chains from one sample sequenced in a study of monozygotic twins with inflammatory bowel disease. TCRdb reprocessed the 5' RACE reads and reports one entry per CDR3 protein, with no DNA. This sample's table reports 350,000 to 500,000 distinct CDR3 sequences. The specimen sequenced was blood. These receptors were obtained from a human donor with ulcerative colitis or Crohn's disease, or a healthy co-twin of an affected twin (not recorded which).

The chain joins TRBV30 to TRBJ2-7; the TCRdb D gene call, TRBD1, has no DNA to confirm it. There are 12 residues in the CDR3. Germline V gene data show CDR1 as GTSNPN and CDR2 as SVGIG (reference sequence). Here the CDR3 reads CAWNRDRLGQYF.

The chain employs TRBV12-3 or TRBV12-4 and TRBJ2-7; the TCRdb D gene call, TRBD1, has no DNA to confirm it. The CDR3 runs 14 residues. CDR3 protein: CASSQRQSSYEQYF.

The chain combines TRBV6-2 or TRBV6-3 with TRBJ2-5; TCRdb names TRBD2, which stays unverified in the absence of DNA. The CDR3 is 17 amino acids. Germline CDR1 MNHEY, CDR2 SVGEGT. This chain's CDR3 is CASGPKTGLSPRETQYF.

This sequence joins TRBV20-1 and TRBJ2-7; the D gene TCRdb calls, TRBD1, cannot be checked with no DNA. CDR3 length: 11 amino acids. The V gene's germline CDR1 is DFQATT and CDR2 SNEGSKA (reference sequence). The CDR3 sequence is CSAPTGYEQYF.

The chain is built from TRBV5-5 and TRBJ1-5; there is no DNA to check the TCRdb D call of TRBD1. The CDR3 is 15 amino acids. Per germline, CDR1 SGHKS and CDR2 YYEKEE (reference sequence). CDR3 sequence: CASSFTGKGYQPQHF.

The CDR3 is CASSQGGSNSPLHF. This chain joins TRBV5-1 and TRBJ1-6; checking the TCRdb D call of TRBD1 is not possible without DNA. Germline CDR1 is SGHRS and CDR2 is YFSETQ. The CDR3 loop spans 14 amino acids.

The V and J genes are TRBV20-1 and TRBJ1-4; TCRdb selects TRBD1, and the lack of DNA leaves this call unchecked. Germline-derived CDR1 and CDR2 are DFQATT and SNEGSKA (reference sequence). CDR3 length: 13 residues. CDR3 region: CSATGTFNEKLFF.

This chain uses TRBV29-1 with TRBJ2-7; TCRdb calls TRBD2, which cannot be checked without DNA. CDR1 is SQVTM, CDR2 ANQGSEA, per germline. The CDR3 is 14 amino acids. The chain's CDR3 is CSVRSGTSGFEQYF.

CDR3 amino acids: CASSYSGTGASGYTF. The chain couples TRBV6-5 to TRBJ1-2; there is no DNA to check the TCRdb D call of TRBD1. The CDR3 has 15 amino acids. Germline V gene sequence: CDR1 MNHEY, CDR2 SVGAGI.

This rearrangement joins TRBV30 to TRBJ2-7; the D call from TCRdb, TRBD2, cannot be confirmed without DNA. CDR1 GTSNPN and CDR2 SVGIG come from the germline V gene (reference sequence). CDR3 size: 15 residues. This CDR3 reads CAWSRLAGGPHEQYF.

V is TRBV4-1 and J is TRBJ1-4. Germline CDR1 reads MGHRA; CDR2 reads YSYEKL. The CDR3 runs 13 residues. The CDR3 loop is CASSSEAAEKLFF.

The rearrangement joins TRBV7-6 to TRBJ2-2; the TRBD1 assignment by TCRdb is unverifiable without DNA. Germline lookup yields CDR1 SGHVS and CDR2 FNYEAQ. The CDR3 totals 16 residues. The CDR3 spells CASSRFYDSNTGELFF.

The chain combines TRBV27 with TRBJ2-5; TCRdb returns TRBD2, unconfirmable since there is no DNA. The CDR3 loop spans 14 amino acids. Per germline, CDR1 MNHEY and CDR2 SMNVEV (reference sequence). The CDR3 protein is CASSLRGVEETQYF.

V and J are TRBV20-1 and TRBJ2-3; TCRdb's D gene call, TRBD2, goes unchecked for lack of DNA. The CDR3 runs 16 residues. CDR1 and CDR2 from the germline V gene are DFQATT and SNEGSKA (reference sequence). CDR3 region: CSAGGTSGRQADTQYF.

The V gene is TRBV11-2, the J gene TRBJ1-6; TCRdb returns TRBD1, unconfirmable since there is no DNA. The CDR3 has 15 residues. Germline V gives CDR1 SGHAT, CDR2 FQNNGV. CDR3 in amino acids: CASSLGIRDNSPLHF.

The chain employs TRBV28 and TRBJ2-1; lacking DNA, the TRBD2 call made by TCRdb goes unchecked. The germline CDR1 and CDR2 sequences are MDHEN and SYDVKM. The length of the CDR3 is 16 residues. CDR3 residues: CASSPTSGGFYNEQFF.

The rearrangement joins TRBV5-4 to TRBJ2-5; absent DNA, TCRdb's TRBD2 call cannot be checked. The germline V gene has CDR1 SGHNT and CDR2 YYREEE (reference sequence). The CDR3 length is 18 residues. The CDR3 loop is CASSLVGRKAQYQETQYF.

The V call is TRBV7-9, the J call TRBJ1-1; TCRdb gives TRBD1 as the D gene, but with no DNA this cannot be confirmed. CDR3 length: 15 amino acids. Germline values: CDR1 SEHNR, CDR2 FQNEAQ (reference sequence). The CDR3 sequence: CASSLLTGGLTEAFF.

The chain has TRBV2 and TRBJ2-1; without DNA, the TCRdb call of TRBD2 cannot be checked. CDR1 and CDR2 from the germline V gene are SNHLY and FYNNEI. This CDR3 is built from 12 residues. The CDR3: CASSEPPVRQFF.

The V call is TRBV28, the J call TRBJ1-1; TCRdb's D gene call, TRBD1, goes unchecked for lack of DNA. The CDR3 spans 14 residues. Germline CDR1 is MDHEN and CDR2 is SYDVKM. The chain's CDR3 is CASSYRGLYTEAFF.

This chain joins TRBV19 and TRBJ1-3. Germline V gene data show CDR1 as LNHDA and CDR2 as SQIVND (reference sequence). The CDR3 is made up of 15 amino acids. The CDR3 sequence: CASSRLNRAGNTIYF.

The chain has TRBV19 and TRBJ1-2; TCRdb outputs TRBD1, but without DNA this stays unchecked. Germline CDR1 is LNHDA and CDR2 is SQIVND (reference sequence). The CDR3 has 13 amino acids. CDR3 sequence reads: CASSVGQLDGYTF. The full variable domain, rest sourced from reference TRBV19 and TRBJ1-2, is DGGITQSPKYLFRKEGQNVTLSCEQNLNHDAMYWYRQDPGQGLRLIYYSQIVNDFQKGDIAEGYSVSREKKESFPLTVTSAQKNPTAFYLCASSVGQLDGYTFGSGTRLTVV.

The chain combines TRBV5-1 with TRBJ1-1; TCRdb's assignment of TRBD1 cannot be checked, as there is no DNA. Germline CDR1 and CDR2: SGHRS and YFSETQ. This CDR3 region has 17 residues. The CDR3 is CASRPLDRGTMNTEAFF.